Included here is one T cell receptor (beta chain) sequence, with context. The data stem from a study of control samples from healthy donors and cancer patients. Sequencing used immunoSEQ multiplex PCR; TCRdb keeps in-frame clones, though not all of them. The sample has fewer than 60,000 clones; 80% to 90% are singletons. CDR1 MNHEY and CDR2 SMNVEV come from the germline V gene (reference sequence). V trimming: 1 base; J trimming: 6 bases; junction bases outside the gene matches: 13. The CDR3 covers 18 residues. This TCR derives from a woman between 50 and 59 years old with lung cancer. Sequenced: PBMCs. The chain is built from TRBV27 and TRBJ1-2; 11 nucleotides line up with TRBD1. CDR3 sequence reads: CASSLFWQGQGQGDGYTF. The CDR3 DNA sequence: TGTGCCAGCAGTTTATTTTGGCAGGGACAGGGACAGGGGGATGGCTACACCTTC.